This T cell receptor (beta chain) was sequenced in a study of blood T cells in healthy people across ages. The second PCR ran roughly 7 to 11 cycles with a sample-barcoded 5' primer and J-beta primers. From the 5' RACE reads, TCRdb called clonotypes with MiXCR, one entry per CDR3 protein. The profile shows approximately 760,000 distinct CDR3 sequences, 20% to 30% of them singletons. Caucasian, healthy and from Russia, the donors were aged between about 6 and 90. These sequences were also reported in another study, on T cells of mothers and their children. From that paper: The study recruited a few healthy Caucasian mothers and their six children as donors.

The TCR originated in a boy under 18 in good health. Specimen: blood.

The CDR3, as DNA: TGCGCCAGCAGCCCGTCTCGAGTGGGGTGGAATGAGCAGTTCTTC. Protein: CASSPSRVGWNEQFF. The V and J genes are TRBV4-3 and TRBJ2-1; D gene unclear. V shed 4 bases and J shed 7 bases, with 17 bases lying between them. From germline, CDR1 is LGHNA and CDR2 YSLEER. The length of the CDR3 is 15 residues.